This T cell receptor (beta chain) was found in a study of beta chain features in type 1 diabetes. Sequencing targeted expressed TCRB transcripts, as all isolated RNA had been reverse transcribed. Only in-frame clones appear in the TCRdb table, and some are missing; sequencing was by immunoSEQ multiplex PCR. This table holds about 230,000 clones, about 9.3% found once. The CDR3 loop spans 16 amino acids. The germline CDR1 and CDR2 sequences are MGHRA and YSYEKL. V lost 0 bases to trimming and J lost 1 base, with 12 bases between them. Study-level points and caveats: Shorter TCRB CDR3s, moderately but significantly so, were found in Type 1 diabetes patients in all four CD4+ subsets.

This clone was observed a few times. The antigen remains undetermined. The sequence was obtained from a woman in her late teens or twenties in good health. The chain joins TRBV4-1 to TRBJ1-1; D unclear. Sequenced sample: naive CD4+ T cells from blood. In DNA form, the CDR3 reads TGCGCCAGCAGCCAAGAATCGGGGATCAAGAACACTGAAGCTTTCTTT. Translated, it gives CASSQESGIKNTEAFF.